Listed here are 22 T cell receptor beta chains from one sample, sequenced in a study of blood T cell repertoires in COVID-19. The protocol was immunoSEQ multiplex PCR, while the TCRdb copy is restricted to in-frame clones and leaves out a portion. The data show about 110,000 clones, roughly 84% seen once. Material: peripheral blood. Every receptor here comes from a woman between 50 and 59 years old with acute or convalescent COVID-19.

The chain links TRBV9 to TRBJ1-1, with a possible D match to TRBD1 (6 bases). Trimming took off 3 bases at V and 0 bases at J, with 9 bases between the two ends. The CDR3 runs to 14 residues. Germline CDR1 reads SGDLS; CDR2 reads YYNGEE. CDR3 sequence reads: CASSAGALNTEAFF. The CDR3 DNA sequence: TGTGCCAGCAGCGCAGGGGCTCTGAACACTGAAGCTTTCTTT.

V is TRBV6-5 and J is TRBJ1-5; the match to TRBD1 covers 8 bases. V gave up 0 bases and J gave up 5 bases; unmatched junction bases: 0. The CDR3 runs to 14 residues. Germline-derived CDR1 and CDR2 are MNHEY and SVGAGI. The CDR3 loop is CASSYSTGDQPQHF. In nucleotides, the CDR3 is TGTGCCAGCAGTTACTCGACAGGGGATCAGCCCCAGCATTTT.

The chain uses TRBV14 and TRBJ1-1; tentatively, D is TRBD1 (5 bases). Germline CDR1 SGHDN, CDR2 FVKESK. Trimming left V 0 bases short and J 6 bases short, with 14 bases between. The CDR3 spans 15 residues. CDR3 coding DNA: TGTGCCAGCAGCCAAGATAGGGGAGGACTCTCTGAAGCTTTCTTT. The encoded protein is CASSQDRGGLSEAFF.

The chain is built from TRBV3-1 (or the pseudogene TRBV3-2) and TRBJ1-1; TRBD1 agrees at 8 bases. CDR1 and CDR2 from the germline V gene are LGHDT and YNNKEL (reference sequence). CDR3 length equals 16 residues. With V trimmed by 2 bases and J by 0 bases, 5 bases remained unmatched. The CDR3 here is CASSQTGQGLNTEAFF. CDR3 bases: TGTGCCAGCAGCCAAACAGGACAGGGATTGAACACTGAAGCTTTCTTT.

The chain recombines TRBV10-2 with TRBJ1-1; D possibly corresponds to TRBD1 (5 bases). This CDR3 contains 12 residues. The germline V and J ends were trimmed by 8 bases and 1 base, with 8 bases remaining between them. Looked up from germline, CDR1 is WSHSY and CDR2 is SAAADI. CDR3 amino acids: CASGAGNTEAFF. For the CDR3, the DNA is TGCGCCAGCGGGGCAGGGAACACTGAAGCTTTCTTT.

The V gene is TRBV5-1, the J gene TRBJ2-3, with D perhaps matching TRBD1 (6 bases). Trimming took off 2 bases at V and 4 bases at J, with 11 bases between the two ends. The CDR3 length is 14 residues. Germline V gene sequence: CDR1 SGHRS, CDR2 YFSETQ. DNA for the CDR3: TGCGCCAGCAGCTTTCCCCACAGGGCAGATACGCAGTATTTT. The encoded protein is CASSFPHRADTQYF.

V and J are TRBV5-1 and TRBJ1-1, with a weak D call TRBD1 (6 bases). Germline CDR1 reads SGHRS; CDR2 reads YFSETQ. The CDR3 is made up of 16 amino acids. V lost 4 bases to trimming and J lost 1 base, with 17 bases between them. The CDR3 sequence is CASSLDPGGRNTEAFF. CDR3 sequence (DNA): TGCGCCAGCAGCCTCGATCCGGGGGGCAGGAACACTGAAGCTTTCTTT. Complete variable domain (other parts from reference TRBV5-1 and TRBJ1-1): KAGVTQTPRYLIKTRGQQVTLSCSPISGHRSVSWYQQTPGQGLQFLFEYFSETQRNKGNFPGRFSGRQFSNSRSEMNVSTLELGDSALYLCASSLDPGGRNTEAFFGQGTRLTVV.

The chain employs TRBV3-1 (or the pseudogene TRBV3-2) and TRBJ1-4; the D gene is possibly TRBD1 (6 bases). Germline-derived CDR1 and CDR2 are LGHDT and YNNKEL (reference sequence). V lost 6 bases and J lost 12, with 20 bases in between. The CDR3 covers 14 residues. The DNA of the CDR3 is TGTGCCAGCAGGAACCGGGACATAAGAGGCGAACTGTTTTTT. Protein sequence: CASRNRDIRGELFF.

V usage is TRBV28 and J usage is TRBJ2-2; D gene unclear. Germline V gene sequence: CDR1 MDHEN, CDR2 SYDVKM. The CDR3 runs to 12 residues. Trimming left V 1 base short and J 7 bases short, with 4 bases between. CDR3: CASSLSFGELFF. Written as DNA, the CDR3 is TGTGCCAGCAGTTTATCGTTCGGGGAGCTGTTTTTT. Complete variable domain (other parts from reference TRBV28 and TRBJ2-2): DVKVTQSSRYLVKRTGEKVFLECVQDMDHENMFWYRQDPGLGLRLIYFSYDVKMKEKGDIPEGYSVSREKKERFSLILESASTNQTSMYLCASSLSFGELFFGEGSRLTVL.

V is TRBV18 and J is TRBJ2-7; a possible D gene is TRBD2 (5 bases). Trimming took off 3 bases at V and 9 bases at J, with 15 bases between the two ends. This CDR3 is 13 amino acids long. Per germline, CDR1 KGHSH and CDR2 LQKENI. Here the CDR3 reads CASSPGEGGGQYF. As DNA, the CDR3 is TGTGCCAGCTCACCCGGGGAAGGTGGCGGGCAGTACTTC.

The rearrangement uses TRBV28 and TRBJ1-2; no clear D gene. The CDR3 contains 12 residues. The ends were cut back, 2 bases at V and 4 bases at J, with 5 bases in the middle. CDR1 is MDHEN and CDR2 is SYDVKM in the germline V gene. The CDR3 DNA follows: TGTGCCAGCAGTTTAGTCCTCTATGGCTACACCTTC. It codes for CASSLVLYGYTF.

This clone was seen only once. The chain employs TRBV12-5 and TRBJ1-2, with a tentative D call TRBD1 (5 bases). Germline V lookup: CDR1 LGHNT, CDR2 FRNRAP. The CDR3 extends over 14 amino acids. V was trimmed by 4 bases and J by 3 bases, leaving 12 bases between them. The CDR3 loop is CASGSNWDYYGYTF. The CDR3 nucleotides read TGTGCTAGTGGTTCTAACTGGGACTACTATGGCTACACCTTC.

DNA for the CDR3: TGCGCCAGCAGCCCCTATTGGGGGAGGGGCTGGGGAGCTTTCTTT. Its protein is CASSPYWGRGWGAFF. The chain is built from TRBV4-1 and TRBJ1-1; D possibly corresponds to TRBD1 (5 bases). Germline V gene data show CDR1 as MGHRA and CDR2 as YSYEKL. The CDR3 has 15 residues. V shed 4 bases and J shed 10 bases, with 22 bases lying between them.

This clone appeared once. DNA of the CDR3: TGTGCCAGCAGCTCCGCTCGACAGGGATGGACTGAAGCTTTCTTT. Encoded protein: CASSSARQGWTEAFF. This chain uses TRBV7-2 with TRBJ1-1, with TRBD1 matching 7 bases. With 4 bases clipped from V and 5 bases from J, the junction kept 10 bases outside the gene matches. The CDR3 covers 15 residues. Germline-derived CDR1 and CDR2 are SGHTA and FQGNSA.

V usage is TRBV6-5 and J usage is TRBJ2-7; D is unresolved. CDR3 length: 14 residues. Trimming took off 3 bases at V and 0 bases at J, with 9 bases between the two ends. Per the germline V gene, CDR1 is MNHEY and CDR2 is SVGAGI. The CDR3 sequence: CASSYSSDSYEQYF. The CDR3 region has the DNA TGTGCCAGCAGTTATTCCTCAGACTCCTACGAGCAGTACTTC.

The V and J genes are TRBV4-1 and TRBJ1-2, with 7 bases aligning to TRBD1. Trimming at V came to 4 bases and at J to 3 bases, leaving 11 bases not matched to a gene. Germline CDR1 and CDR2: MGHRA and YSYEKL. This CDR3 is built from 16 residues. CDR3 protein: CASSPSQGGIDYGYTF. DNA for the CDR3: TGCGCCAGCAGCCCCTCTCAGGGGGGAATTGACTATGGCTACACCTTC.

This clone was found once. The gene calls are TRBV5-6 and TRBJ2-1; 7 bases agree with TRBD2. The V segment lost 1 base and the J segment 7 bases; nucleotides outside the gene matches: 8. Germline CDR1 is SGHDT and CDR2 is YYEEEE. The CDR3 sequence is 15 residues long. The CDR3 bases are TGTGCCAGCAGCTTGAGCGGCAGGGAGGGTAATGAGCAGTTCTTC. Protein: CASSLSGREGNEQFF.

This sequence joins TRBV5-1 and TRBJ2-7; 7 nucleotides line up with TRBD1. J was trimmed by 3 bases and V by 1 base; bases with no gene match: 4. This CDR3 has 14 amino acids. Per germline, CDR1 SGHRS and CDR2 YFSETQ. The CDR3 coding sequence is TGCGCCAGCAGCTTGCCCGGGACAGACTACGAGCAGTACTTC. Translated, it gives CASSLPGTDYEQYF.

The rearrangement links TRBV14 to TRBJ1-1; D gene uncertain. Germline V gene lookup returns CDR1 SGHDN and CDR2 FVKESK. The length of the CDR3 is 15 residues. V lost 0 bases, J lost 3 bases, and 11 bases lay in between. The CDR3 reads CASSQDLPGYTEAFF. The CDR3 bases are TGTGCCAGCAGCCAAGACCTTCCCGGTTACACTGAAGCTTTCTTT.

The CDR3 sequence: CASSWGTGLGETQYF. In nucleotides, the CDR3 is TGTGCCAGCAGTTGGGGGACAGGGTTAGGGGAGACCCAGTACTTC. The chain uses TRBV6-1 and TRBJ2-5; 9 bases line up with TRBD1. The germline gives CDR1 MNHNS, CDR2 SASEGT. The CDR3 covers 15 residues. V gave up 5 bases and J gave up 5 bases; unmatched junction bases: 9.

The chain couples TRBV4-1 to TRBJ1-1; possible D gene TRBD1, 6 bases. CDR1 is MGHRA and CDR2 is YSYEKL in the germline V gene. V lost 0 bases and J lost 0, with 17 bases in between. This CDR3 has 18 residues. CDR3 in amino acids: CASSQDRGPGVMNTEAFF. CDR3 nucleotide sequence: TGCGCCAGCAGCCAAGATAGAGGTCCAGGGGTCATGAACACTGAAGCTTTCTTT.

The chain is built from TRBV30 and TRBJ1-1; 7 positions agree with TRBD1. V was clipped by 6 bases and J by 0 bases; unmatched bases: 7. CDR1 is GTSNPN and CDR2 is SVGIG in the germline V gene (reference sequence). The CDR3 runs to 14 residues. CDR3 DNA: TGTGCCTGTTACAGGGGACCCTTGAACACTGAAGCTTTCTTT. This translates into CACYRGPLNTEAFF.